This T cell receptor beta chain derives from a study of blood T cells in healthy people across ages. Next came a second PCR, run for about 6 to 11 cycles, which used a sample-barcoded 5' primer along with a J-beta primer mix. TCRdb ran MiXCR on the 5' RACE reads and lists one entry per CDR3 protein. Of about 1.4 million distinct CDR3 sequences in the sample, roughly 60% were seen once. V was pared by 11 bases and J by 2 bases, with 6 bases of the junction left unmatched. The germline CDR1 and CDR2 sequences are SNHLY and FYNNEI. The CDR3 sequence is 13 residues long. The chain carries TRBV2 and TRBJ2-3; 8 bases line up with TRBD2. The clonotype comes from a man aged 18-30 years in good health. Sequenced input: blood. In DNA form, the CDR3 reads TGTGCCGAACAAGCGGGAGCCACAGATACGCAGTATTTT. Its protein is CAEQAGATDTQYF.